This is a list of T cell receptor beta chains from one sample in a study of T cells in Graves' hyperthyroidism and ophthalmopathy. TCRdb passed the multiplex PCR reads through MiXCR, listing each CDR3 protein once. In the table there are roughly 800,000 distinct CDR3 sequences, over 35% of which are singletons. Sequencing was performed on blood. The receptor source for this set is a man between 18 and 35 years old with Graves' hyperthyroidism. Both conserved end residues are part of each CDR3. D genes are given only for firm matches. Expanded clones are given a class, and other clones once, few, many or no size at all.

V	D	size	J	CDR3	DNA
TRBV7-2	TRBD1	many	TRBJ1-4	CASSFSPGGKLFF	TGTGCCAGCAGCTTTTCGCCAGGGGGTAAACTGTTTTTT
TRBV15	NA	many	TRBJ1-1	CATSTRQVYTEAFF	TGTGCCACCAGCACACGACAGGTCTACACTGAAGCTTTCTTT
TRBV14	NA	NA	TRBJ2-6	CASSPQTGRASGANVLTF	TGTGCCAGCAGCCCACAGACAGGGAGGGCCTCTGGGGCCAACGTCCTGACTTTC
TRBV20-1	NA	NA	TRBJ1-2	CSAREGRGEVGYTF	TGCAGTGCTAGAGAAGGTCGGGGGGAGGTCGGCTACACCTTC
TRBV10-3	NA	NA	TRBJ1-5	CASRRGAQPQHF	TGTGCCAGCCGGCGGGGTGCTCAGCCCCAGCATTTT
TRBV11-3	NA	NA	TRBJ1-1	CASRPREGTWTEAFF	TGTGCCAGCAGACCGAGGGAGGGGACGTGGACTGAAGCTTTCTTT
TRBV6-5	TRBD2	few	TRBJ2-5	CASSFTTSGRETQYF	TGTGCCAGCAGTTTCACGACTAGCGGGAGAGAGACCCAGTACTTC
TRBV11-2	NA	many	TRBJ2-7	CASSLYREQYF	TGTGCCAGCAGCTTATACCGCGAGCAGTACTTC
TRBV12-3/TRBV12-4	TRBD1	NA	TRBJ2-5	CASSFETGPIQETQYF	TGTGCCAGCAGTTTTGAGACAGGGCCCATTCAAGAGACCCAGTACTTC
TRBV9	NA	NA	TRBJ1-1	CASNLDRLNTEAFF	TGTGCCAGCAACCTCGACAGATTGAACACTGAAGCTTTCTTT
TRBV9	NA	few	TRBJ1-1	CASSYRDKGEAFF	TGTGCCAGCAGCTACCGGGACAAGGGTGAAGCTTTCTTT
TRBV19	NA	many	TRBJ1-1	CASTLDTEAFF	TGTGCCAGTACCTTGGACACTGAAGCTTTCTTT
TRBV12-3/TRBV12-4	NA	many	TRBJ1-4	CASRFDRTNEKLFF	TGTGCCAGCAGGTTTGACAGGACGAATGAAAAACTGTTTTTT
TRBV10-3	NA	NA	TRBJ2-7	CAISYSSTGTGEQYF	TGTGCCATCAGTTACTCCTCTACAGGAACTGGGGAGCAGTACTTC
TRBV29-1	NA	few	TRBJ2-5	CSGSRDANWETQYF	TGCAGCGGTTCGCGGGACGCAAATTGGGAGACCCAGTACTTC
TRBV7-2	NA	NA	TRBJ2-5	CASSPVREQTQYF	TGTGCCAGCTCACCAGTTCGCGAACAGACCCAGTACTTC
TRBV13	NA	NA	TRBJ1-1	CASSLEAGHEAFF	TGTGCCAGCAGCTTAGAGGCGGGGCATGAAGCTTTCTTT
TRBV20-1	NA	many	TRBJ1-1	CSASGHTEAFF	TGCAGTGCTAGTGGTCACACTGAAGCTTTCTTT
TRBV7-8	TRBD1	few	TRBJ1-5	CASSPQGGNGQPQHF	TGTGCCAGCAGCCCACAGGGGGGGAATGGGCAGCCCCAGCATTTT
TRBV7-2	NA	NA	TRBJ1-2	CASSLVADLYGYTF	TGTGCCAGCAGCTTGGTAGCAGACCTCTATGGCTACACCTTC
TRBV15	TRBD1	many	TRBJ1-6	CATSRGQGSPPLHF	TGTGCCACCAGCAGAGGACAGGGTAGTCCACCCCTCCACTTT
TRBV7-8	NA	many	TRBJ2-5	CASSFAGNQETQYF	TGTGCCAGCAGCTTTGCGGGGAACCAAGAGACCCAGTACTTC
TRBV29-1	NA	few	TRBJ1-1	CSQGTVNTEAFF	TGCAGCCAAGGGACGGTGAACACTGAAGCTTTCTTT
TRBV7-9	TRBD2	few	TRBJ2-7	CASSQGLAGVGYEQYF	TGTGCCAGCAGCCAAGGATTAGCGGGAGTCGGCTACGAGCAGTACTTC
TRBV29-1	TRBD2	NA	TRBJ2-5	CSVGGLAEETQYF	TGCAGCGTTGGGGGACTAGCGGAAGAGACCCAGTACTTC
TRBV29-1	NA	NA	TRBJ1-2	CSAGTTNTGEGNYGYTF	TGCAGCGCCGGGACAACGAACACCGGGGAGGGGAACTATGGCTACACCTTC
TRBV12-3/TRBV12-4	NA	NA	TRBJ1-6	CASRRRDNSPLHF	TGTGCCAGCAGACGCAGGGATAATTCACCCCTCCACTTT
TRBV2	NA	few	TRBJ2-2	CASFRDTGELFF	TGTGCCAGCTTTCGGGACACCGGGGAGCTGTTTTTT
TRBV2	NA	many	TRBJ1-1	CASRRGPGAGTEAFF	TGTGCCAGCCGCCGCGGGCCGGGGGCAGGCACTGAAGCTTTCTTT
TRBV5-5	NA	NA	TRBJ2-2	CASHHLAGELFF	TGTGCCAGCCATCACTTAGCCGGGGAGCTGTTTTTT
TRBV9	NA	NA	TRBJ1-2	CASQDSGYTF	TGTGCCAGCCAAGACTCTGGCTACACCTTC
TRBV20-1	NA	many	TRBJ1-2	CSAVGGANGYTF	TGCAGTGCAGTTGGGGGGGCTAATGGCTACACCTTC
TRBV7-3	NA	NA	TRBJ2-5	CASSTGRHQETQYF	TGTGCTAGCAGCACCGGACGACACCAAGAGACCCAGTACTTC
TRBV7-9	NA	NA	TRBJ2-6	CASSLELWGSGANVLTF	TGTGCCAGCAGCTTAGAGTTGTGGGGGTCTGGGGCCAACGTCCTGACTTTC
TRBV9	NA	few	TRBJ2-7	CASSVEESPGNEQYF	TGTGCCAGCAGCGTTGAAGAGTCACCAGGGAACGAGCAGTACTTC
TRBV29-1	NA	NA	TRBJ2-6	CSLGSSGANVLTF	TGCAGCTTGGGCTCCTCTGGGGCCAACGTCCTGACTTTC
TRBV11-2	TRBD2	few	TRBJ2-5	CASSWGGLAGGQETQYF	TGTGCCAGCAGCTGGGGGGGACTAGCGGGGGGCCAAGAGACCCAGTACTTC
TRBV7-2	TRBD2	NA	TRBJ2-2	CASSQLAASNTGELFF	TGTGCCAGCAGCCAACTAGCGGCTTCGAACACCGGGGAGCTGTTTTTT
TRBV14	NA	NA	TRBJ2-5	CASSQVRGLGETQYF	TGTGCCAGCAGCCAAGTTCGCGGATTAGGAGAGACCCAGTACTTC
TRBV10-2	NA	NA	TRBJ2-2	CASSRRVNGELFF	TGCGCCAGCTCAAGACGAGTGAACGGGGAGCTGTTTTTT
TRBV10-3	NA	many	TRBJ1-1	CAIREREMNTEAFF	TGTGCCATCCGTGAAAGGGAGATGAACACTGAAGCTTTCTTT
TRBV5-1	NA	few	TRBJ2-5	CASSRELLQETQYF	TGCGCCAGCAGCCGGGAATTGCTTCAAGAGACCCAGTACTTC
TRBV15	TRBD2	NA	TRBJ2-3	CATQRGQKDTQYF	TGTGCCACCCAGCGGGGTCAGAAAGATACGCAGTATTTT
TRBV5-1	TRBD1	many	TRBJ2-7	CASSPRDRNYEQYF	TGCGCCAGCAGCCCGAGGGACAGGAACTACGAGCAGTACTTC
TRBV7-2	NA	many	TRBJ2-5	CASSPWSGDEETQYF	TGTGCCAGCAGCCCTTGGTCCGGGGATGAAGAGACCCAGTACTTC
TRBV4-1	NA	NA	TRBJ2-7	CASSQGTQNPIYEQYF	TGCGCCAGCAGCCAAGGAACACAGAATCCAATCTACGAGCAGTACTTC
TRBV29-1	NA	NA	TRBJ2-2	CSVEDEGIWTGELFF	TGCAGCGTTGAAGACGAGGGTATATGGACCGGGGAGCTGTTTTTT
TRBV5-1	TRBD2	NA	TRBJ2-2	CASSLASGRNGELFF	TGCGCCAGCAGCTTGGCTAGCGGGAGGAACGGGGAGCTGTTTTTT
TRBV7-6	TRBD1	NA	TRBJ2-7	CASSFFDRGSPSYEQYF	TGTGCCAGCAGCTTTTTTGACAGGGGGAGCCCTTCCTACGAGCAGTACTTC
TRBV27	TRBD1	NA	TRBJ1-6	CASSLYADRGNSPLHF	TGTGCCAGCAGTTTATATGCTGACAGGGGTAATTCACCCCTCCACTTT
TRBV7-8	NA	many	TRBJ2-2	CASSLGVVELFF	TGTGCCAGCAGCTTAGGAGTCGTAGAGCTGTTTTTT
TRBV7-2	NA	NA	TRBJ2-7	CASSSTGLSAGAEQYF	TGTGCCAGCAGCTCCACAGGGTTGAGTGCTGGGGCTGAGCAGTACTTC